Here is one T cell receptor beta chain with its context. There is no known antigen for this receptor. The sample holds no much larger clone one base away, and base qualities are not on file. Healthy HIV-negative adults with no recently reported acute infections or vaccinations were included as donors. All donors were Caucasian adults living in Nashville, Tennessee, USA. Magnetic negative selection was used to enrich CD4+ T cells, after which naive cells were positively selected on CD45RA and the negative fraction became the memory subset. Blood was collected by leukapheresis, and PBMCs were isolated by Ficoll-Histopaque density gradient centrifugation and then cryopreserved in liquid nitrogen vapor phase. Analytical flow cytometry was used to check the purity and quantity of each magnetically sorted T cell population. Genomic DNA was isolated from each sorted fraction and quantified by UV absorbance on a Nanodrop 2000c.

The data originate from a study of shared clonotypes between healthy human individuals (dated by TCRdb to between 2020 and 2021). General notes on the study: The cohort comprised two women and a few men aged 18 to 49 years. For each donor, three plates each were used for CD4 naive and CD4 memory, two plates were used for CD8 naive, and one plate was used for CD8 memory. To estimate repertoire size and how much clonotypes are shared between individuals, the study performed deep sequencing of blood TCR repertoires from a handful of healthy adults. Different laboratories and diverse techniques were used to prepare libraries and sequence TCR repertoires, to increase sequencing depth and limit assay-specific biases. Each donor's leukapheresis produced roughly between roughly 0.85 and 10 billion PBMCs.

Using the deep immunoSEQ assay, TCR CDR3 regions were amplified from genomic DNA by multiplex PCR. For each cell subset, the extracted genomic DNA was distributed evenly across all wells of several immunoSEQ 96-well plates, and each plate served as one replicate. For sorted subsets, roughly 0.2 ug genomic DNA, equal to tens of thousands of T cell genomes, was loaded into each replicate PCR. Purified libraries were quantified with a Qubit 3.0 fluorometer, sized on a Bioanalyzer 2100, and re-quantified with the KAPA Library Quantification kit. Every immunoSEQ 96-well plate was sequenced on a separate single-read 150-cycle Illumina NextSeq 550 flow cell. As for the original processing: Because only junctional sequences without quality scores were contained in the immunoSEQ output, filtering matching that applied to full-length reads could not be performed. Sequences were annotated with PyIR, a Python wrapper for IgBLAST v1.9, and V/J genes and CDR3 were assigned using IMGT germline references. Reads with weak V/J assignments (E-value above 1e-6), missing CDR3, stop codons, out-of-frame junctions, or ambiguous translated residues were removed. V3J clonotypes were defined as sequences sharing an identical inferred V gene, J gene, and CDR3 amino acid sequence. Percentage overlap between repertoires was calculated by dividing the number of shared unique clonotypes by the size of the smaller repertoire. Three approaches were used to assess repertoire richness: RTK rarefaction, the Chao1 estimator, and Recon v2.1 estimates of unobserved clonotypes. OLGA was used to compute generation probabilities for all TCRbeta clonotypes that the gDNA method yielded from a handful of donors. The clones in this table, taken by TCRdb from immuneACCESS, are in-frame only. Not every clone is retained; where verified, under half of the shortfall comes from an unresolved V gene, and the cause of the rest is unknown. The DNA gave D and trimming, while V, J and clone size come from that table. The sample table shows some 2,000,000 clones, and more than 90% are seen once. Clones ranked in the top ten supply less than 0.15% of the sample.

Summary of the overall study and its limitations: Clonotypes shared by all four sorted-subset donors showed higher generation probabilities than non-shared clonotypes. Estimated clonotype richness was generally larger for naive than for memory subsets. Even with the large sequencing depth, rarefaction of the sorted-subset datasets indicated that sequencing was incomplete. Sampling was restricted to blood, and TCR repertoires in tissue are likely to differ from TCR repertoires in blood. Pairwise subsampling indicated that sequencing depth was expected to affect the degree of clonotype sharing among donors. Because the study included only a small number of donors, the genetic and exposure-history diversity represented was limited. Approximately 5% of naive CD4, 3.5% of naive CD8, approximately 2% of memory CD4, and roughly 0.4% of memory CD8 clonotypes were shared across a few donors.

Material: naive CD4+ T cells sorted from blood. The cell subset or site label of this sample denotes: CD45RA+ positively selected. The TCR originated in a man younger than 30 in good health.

The DNA sequence is TGTGCCAGCAGCTTAGAGGACTTGGGTAATGAAAAACTGTTTTTT. It specifies CASSLEDLGNEKLFF. The chain couples TRBV7-9 to TRBJ1-4; a confident D gene designation cannot be given. V is cut by 1 base and J by 4 bases, and the space between the germline ends is 10 bases. CDR1 and CDR2, looked up from the germline V gene (reference sequence), are SEHNR and FQNEAQ. Including cysteine and phenylalanine, the CDR3 has 15 amino acids. Only the CDR3 region is kept as DNA, spanning 45 bases read in frame from base 1.